The 28 T cell receptor beta chains in this list originate from one sample, sequenced in a study of cytomegalovirus exposure and HLA in healthy donors (dated by TCRdb to between 2016 and 2019). Receptors were amplified or captured by the immunoSEQ multiplex PCR assay. Not all clones reach the TCRdb copy of this immuneACCESS table, which keeps in-frame sequences only. Checked studies attribute under half of the gap to unresolved V genes and leave the rest unexplained. Recorded for this sample are about 140,000 clones; around 85% of them occurred a single time. Of the sample, about 2.8% falls within the top ten clones. Sequences were obtained from PBMCs. These receptors were taken from a man aged 18 to 35 in good health and CMV-seronegative.

The rearrangement joins TRBV7-2 to TRBJ2-4; D is ambiguous. CDR1 and CDR2 from the germline V gene are SGHTA and FQGNSA. The germline V and J ends were trimmed by 0 bases and 5 bases, with 8 bases remaining between them. The CDR3 loop spans 14 amino acids. CDR3 nucleotides: TGTGCCAGCAGCTTAGCCCTAACAGAAAACATTCAGTACTTC. The encoded protein is CASSLALTENIQYF.

In DNA, the CDR3 is TGTGCCAGCAGACGCCGGAGGGGGGGGAGCACTGAAGCTTTCTTT. It is translated as CASRRRRGGSTEAFF. The chain couples TRBV27 to TRBJ1-1; TRBD1 might be the D (6 bases). The V end was cut by 6 bases, the J end by 4 bases, with 18 bases between. The CDR3 covers 15 residues. Germline assignment: CDR1 MNHEY and CDR2 SMNVEV (reference sequence).

This rearrangement joins TRBV7-2 to TRBJ2-7; TRBD2 matches 7 bases. V shed 1 base and J 3 bases; nucleotides not matched to a gene: 9. Germline V gene data show CDR1 as SGHTA and CDR2 as FQGNSA. This CDR3 contains 16 residues. DNA of the CDR3: TGTGCCAGCAGCTTAGAGCGGGACCCGGGAGGCTACGAGCAGTACTTC. It codes for CASSLERDPGGYEQYF.

The chain links TRBV7-7 to TRBJ2-3; 8 bases fit TRBD2. This CDR3 comprises 16 residues. The J segment lost 7 bases and the V segment lost 1 base, leaving 10 bases of the junction unmatched. Germline CDR1 reads SSHAT; CDR2 reads FNYEAQ (reference sequence). The CDR3 is CASSLVWRGVNYTQYF. Here the CDR3 DNA reads TGTGCCAGCAGCTTAGTCTGGCGGGGGGTTAATTATACGCAGTATTTT.

The J gene is TRBJ2-7, the V gene TRBV20-1; D gene unclear. This CDR3 is 11 amino acids long. Germline CDR1 and CDR2: DFQATT and SNEGSKA (reference sequence). The germline V and J ends were trimmed by 3 bases and 7 bases, with 10 bases remaining between them. CDR3 sequence reads: CSARVAEEQYF. DNA for the CDR3: TGCAGTGCTAGGGTGGCCGAAGAGCAGTACTTC.

J is TRBJ2-1 and V is TRBV5-1; 10 bases agree with TRBD2. The CDR3 extends over 15 amino acids. Germline assignment: CDR1 SGHRS and CDR2 YFSETQ. The trim removed 1 base at V and 5 bases at J, leaving 3 bases unmatched. Here the CDR3 DNA reads TGCGCCAGCAGCTTGACTAGCGGGGTACACAATGAGCAGTTCTTC. It is translated as CASSLTSGVHNEQFF.

This clone was found once. V usage is TRBV2 and J usage is TRBJ2-7; 10 nucleotides match TRBD2. Germline V gives CDR1 SNHLY, CDR2 FYNNEI. CDR3 length: 14 residues. The V and J ends lost 9 bases and 0 bases, in that order; junction bases with no gene match: 5. CDR3 bases: TGTGCCAGTAGTCGGACTAGCGGCTCCTACGAGCAGTACTTC. Translating gives CASSRTSGSYEQYF. Full variable domain (missing parts from reference TRBV2 and TRBJ2-7): EPEVTQTPSHQVTQMGQEVILRCVPISNHLYFYWYRQILGQKVEFLVSFYNNEISEKSEIFDDQFSVERPDGSNFTLKIRSTKLEDSAMYFCASSRTSGSYEQYFGPGTRLTVT.

The V call is TRBV2, the J call TRBJ2-7; TRBD2 agrees at 9 bases. Germline V gene lookup returns CDR1 SNHLY and CDR2 FYNNEI. The V gene end was trimmed by 7 bases and the J gene end by 2 bases; junction bases not matched to a gene: 18. The CDR3 totals 18 residues. CDR3 sequence: CASTRRTPPSGVPYEQYF. Written as DNA, the CDR3 is TGTGCCAGCACACGACGGACGCCTCCTAGCGGGGTACCCTACGAGCAGTACTTC. The whole variable domain, remainder taken from reference TRBV2 and TRBJ2-7, is EPEVTQTPSHQVTQMGQEVILRCVPISNHLYFYWYRQILGQKVEFLVSFYNNEISEKSEIFDDQFSVERPDGSNFTLKIRSTKLEDSAMYFCASTRRTPPSGVPYEQYFGPGTRLTVT.

The chain has TRBV10-3 and TRBJ2-1; 8 nucleotides match TRBD1. CDR3 size: 14 residues. Per the germline V gene, CDR1 is ENHRY and CDR2 is SYGVKD. J lost 0 bases, V lost 7 bases, and 2 bases had no gene match. In DNA form, the CDR3 reads TGTGCCATCAATACAGGGGGCTCCTACAATGAGCAGTTCTTC. It codes for CAINTGGSYNEQFF.

This clone was seen a few times. This chain uses TRBV29-1 with TRBJ1-5, with D hard to call. The CDR3 contains 13 residues. Trimming pared 4 bases from V and 3 bases from J, leaving 10 bases between. The germline V gene has CDR1 SQVTM and CDR2 ANQGSEA. CDR3 loop: CSVGEGLNQPQHF. CDR3 in DNA: TGCAGCGTTGGGGAGGGCCTCAATCAGCCCCAGCATTTT.

The CDR3 sequence: CASSTILGGTRIHNEQFF. The CDR3 DNA follows: TGTGCCAGCAGCACCATCCTGGGAGGGACGCGCATACACAATGAGCAGTTCTTC. The chain carries TRBV28 and TRBJ2-1; 7 bases agree with TRBD2. V shed 6 bases and J 5 bases; nucleotides not matched to a gene: 19. CDR3 length: 18 amino acids. The germline gives CDR1 MDHEN, CDR2 SYDVKM.

The J gene is TRBJ2-5, the V gene TRBV27, with a weak D call TRBD2 (6 bases). CDR1 and CDR2 from the germline V gene are MNHEY and SMNVEV (reference sequence). V gave up 5 bases and J gave up 0 bases, with 16 bases separating them. This CDR3 comprises 16 residues. The DNA of the CDR3 is TGTGCCAGCAGTCCCCTCGGGTGGGGGGACCAAGAGACCCAGTACTTC. Translated: CASSPLGWGDQETQYF.

The genes are TRBV29-1 and TRBJ2-5; D not certain. The CDR3 is made up of 14 amino acids. Deletions cut 7 bases from V and 4 bases from J, with 19 bases between. CDR1 SQVTM and CDR2 ANQGSEA come from the germline V gene. Here the CDR3 reads CSAKKDTLGETQYF. The CDR3 nucleotides are TGCAGCGCCAAGAAAGACACTTTAGGAGAGACCCAGTACTTC. The full variable domain, with the rest looked up from reference TRBV29-1 and TRBJ2-5, is SAVISQKPSRDICQRGTSLTIQCQVDSQVTMMFWYRQQPGQSLTLIATANQGSEATYESGFVIDKFPISRPNLTFSTLTVSNMSPEDSSIYLCSAKKDTLGETQYFGPGTRLLVL.

The chain links TRBV5-1 to TRBJ1-2; 7 bases align to TRBD1. The germline V gene has CDR1 SGHRS and CDR2 YFSETQ. CDR3 length: 14 amino acids. Trimming took 0 bases from V and 7 from J; bases not matched to a gene: 6. CDR3 in DNA: TGCGCCAGCAGCTTGGCGTACAGGGGCGGTGGCTACACCTTC. Its translation: CASSLAYRGGGYTF.

The CDR3 here is CASSLTAGGSNEQFF. The CDR3 DNA is TGTGCCAGCAGTTTAACGGCGGGAGGGAGCAATGAGCAGTTCTTC. V and J are TRBV28 and TRBJ2-1; 9 bases map to TRBD2. This CDR3 contains 15 residues. With V trimmed by 2 bases and J by 6 bases, 5 bases remained unmatched. Germline V lookup: CDR1 MDHEN, CDR2 SYDVKM.

This clone was seen only once. The chain combines TRBV7-9 with TRBJ2-7; no definite D call. This CDR3 spans 15 amino acids. Trimming pared 5 bases from V and 6 bases from J, leaving 20 bases between. The germline V gene has CDR1 SEHNR and CDR2 FQNEAQ (reference sequence). The CDR3 DNA is TGTGCCAGCAGCGGAACTCATGAGCGTCCATCCGAGCAGTACTTC. This gives the protein CASSGTHERPSEQYF.

This clone was observed once. The V gene is TRBV18, the J gene TRBJ2-3; 7 nucleotides line up with TRBD1. The CDR3 runs 15 residues. Germline lookup yields CDR1 KGHSH and CDR2 LQKENI. Unmatched junction bases numbered 12, after V lost 5 bases and J lost 7 bases. The CDR3 nucleotides are TGTGCCAGCTCAGTAGGGACAGACAAACGCCATACGCAGTATTTT. It encodes CASSVGTDKRHTQYF.

This sequence joins TRBV5-6 and TRBJ2-7; TRBD1 matches 8 bases. The V and J ends lost 4 bases and 3 bases, in that order; junction bases with no gene match: 3. The CDR3 consists of 13 residues. Germline lookup yields CDR1 SGHDT and CDR2 YYEEEE. In DNA, the CDR3 is TGTGCCAGCAGCAAAGGGACAGGCTACGAGCAGTACTTC. Translated: CASSKGTGYEQYF.

The V gene is TRBV19, the J gene TRBJ2-3, with 10 bases identical to TRBD1. V was pared by 2 bases and J by 9 bases, with 5 bases of the junction left unmatched. In germline, CDR1 is LNHDA, CDR2 SQIVND (reference sequence). This CDR3 spans 14 amino acids. The CDR3 nucleotides are TGTGCCAGTAGTATAAGGGACAGGGGAGGAACGCAGTATTTT. This gives the protein CASSIRDRGGTQYF.

The chain uses TRBV18 and TRBJ2-3, with D tentatively TRBD2 (6 bases). CDR3 length equals 14 residues. Germline V gene lookup returns CDR1 KGHSH and CDR2 LQKENI. V was shortened by 6 bases and J by 4 bases, with 14 bases between the two germline ends. CDR3 sequence reads: CASSLGGRADTQYF. The CDR3 nucleotides read TGTGCCAGCTCCCTGGGAGGCCGTGCAGATACGCAGTATTTT.

Written as DNA, the CDR3 is TGCGCCAGCAGCCAAGATGGAGGTATAGATACGCAGTATTTT. Its translation is CASSQDGGIDTQYF. V gene TRBV4-3 combines with J gene TRBJ2-3; possible D gene TRBD2, 5 bases. The germline gives CDR1 LGHNA, CDR2 YSLEER. This CDR3 contains 14 residues. The ends were cut back, 0 bases at V and 5 bases at J, with 9 bases in the middle.

The chain recombines TRBV7-8 with TRBJ2-2; D is possibly TRBD1 (6 bases). The CDR3 is 15 residues long. Germline values: CDR1 SGHVS, CDR2 FQNEAQ. Trimming pared 2 bases from V and 6 bases from J, leaving 13 bases between. This CDR3 reads CASSLRTAYAGELFF. The CDR3 bases are TGTGCCAGCAGCTTAAGGACAGCCTACGCCGGGGAGCTGTTTTTT.

The chain links TRBV5-1 to TRBJ1-1; D is unresolved. Trimming shortened V by 0 bases and J by 4 bases, and 10 bases separated the two germline ends. Germline V lookup: CDR1 SGHRS, CDR2 YFSETQ. There are 14 residues in the CDR3. CDR3 sequence reads: CASSLDRVGTEAFF. CDR3 bases: TGCGCCAGCAGCTTGGACCGGGTGGGCACTGAAGCTTTCTTT.

The chain recombines TRBV5-8 with TRBJ2-7; TRBD1 might be the D (5 bases). Germline V gives CDR1 SGHTS, CDR2 YDEGEE. This CDR3 is 11 amino acids long. V was clipped by 3 bases and J by 5 bases, with 6 bases between them. CDR3 in amino acids: CASSSGNEQYF. The CDR3 nucleotides read TGTGCCAGCAGCTCAGGGAACGAGCAGTACTTC.

This clone was recorded only once. This chain links TRBV7-8 with TRBJ1-5; D may be TRBD1 (5 bases). CDR3 length equals 14 residues. V dropped 3 bases and J dropped 3 bases, with 9 bases sitting between them. Germline V gene lookup returns CDR1 SGHVS and CDR2 FQNEAQ. The CDR3 protein is CASSFKGSNQPQHF. The CDR3 nucleotides are TGTGCCAGCAGCTTCAAGGGGTCCAATCAGCCCCAGCATTTT.

The V call is TRBV27, the J call TRBJ2-6; the match to TRBD1 covers 10 bases. CDR3 length: 22 amino acids. Germline values: CDR1 MNHEY, CDR2 SMNVEV (reference sequence). J gave up 4 bases and V 0 bases, and 18 bases lay outside the gene matches. The CDR3 spells CASSLSGQGFVLPPTGANVLTF. The CDR3 coding sequence is TGTGCCAGCAGTTTATCGGGACAGGGGTTTGTTCTCCCCCCTACCGGGGCCAACGTCCTGACTTTC.

The rearrangement joins TRBV2 to TRBJ2-1; 14 nucleotides line up with TRBD2. This CDR3 is 17 amino acids long. Germline V gene lookup returns CDR1 SNHLY and CDR2 FYNNEI. V was pared by 6 bases and J by 6 bases, with 10 bases of the junction left unmatched. The CDR3: CASRTGTSGGRANEQFF. The CDR3 coding sequence is TGTGCCAGCAGAACCGGGACTAGCGGGGGAAGGGCCAATGAGCAGTTCTTC.

This clone is a singleton in its sample. The chain employs TRBV4-1 and TRBJ2-1; TRBD2 aligns across 9 bases. There are 17 residues in the CDR3. The junction had 11 bases not matched to a gene; V was cut back by 3 bases and J by 5 bases. Germline V gene sequence: CDR1 MGHRA, CDR2 YSYEKL. The CDR3 coding sequence is TGCGCCAGCAGCCAGCCTATACTAGCGGGCTACCACAATGAGCAGTTCTTC. This translates into CASSQPILAGYHNEQFF.